This TCR beta chain emerged from a study of cytomegalovirus exposure and HLA in healthy donors. Per germline, CDR1 SGHRS and CDR2 YFSETQ. This CDR3 is 16 amino acids long. V lost 0 bases to trimming and J lost 4 bases; unmatched junction nucleotides: 5. PCR involved 60 Vbeta and 13 Jbeta primers. Here immunoSEQ multiplex PCR was the method, and the copy in TCRdb shows in-frame clones only, minus some. The table lists roughly 150,000 clones, roughly 77% of them singletons. With regard to this clone: Its antigen remains unidentified.

Study-level points and caveats: TCR beta V- and J-gene trimming, according to a later analysis, was linked to a missense DCLRE1C variant.

The source material was PBMCs. The chain is built from TRBV5-1 and TRBJ2-1; 9 bases map to TRBD1. The TCR originated in a woman aged 25 to 39 in good health and CMV-seronegative. In nucleotides, the CDR3 is TGCGCCAGCAGCTTGGAAGGGACAGGGCCTTACAATGAGCAGTTCTTC. Amino acids: CASSLEGTGPYNEQFF. Full variable domain (rest looked up from reference TRBV5-1 and TRBJ2-1): KAGVTQTPRYLIKTRGQQVTLSCSPISGHRSVSWYQQTPGQGLQFLFEYFSETQRNKGNFPGRFSGRQFSNSRSEMNVSTLELGDSALYLCASSLEGTGPYNEQFFGPGTRLTVL.